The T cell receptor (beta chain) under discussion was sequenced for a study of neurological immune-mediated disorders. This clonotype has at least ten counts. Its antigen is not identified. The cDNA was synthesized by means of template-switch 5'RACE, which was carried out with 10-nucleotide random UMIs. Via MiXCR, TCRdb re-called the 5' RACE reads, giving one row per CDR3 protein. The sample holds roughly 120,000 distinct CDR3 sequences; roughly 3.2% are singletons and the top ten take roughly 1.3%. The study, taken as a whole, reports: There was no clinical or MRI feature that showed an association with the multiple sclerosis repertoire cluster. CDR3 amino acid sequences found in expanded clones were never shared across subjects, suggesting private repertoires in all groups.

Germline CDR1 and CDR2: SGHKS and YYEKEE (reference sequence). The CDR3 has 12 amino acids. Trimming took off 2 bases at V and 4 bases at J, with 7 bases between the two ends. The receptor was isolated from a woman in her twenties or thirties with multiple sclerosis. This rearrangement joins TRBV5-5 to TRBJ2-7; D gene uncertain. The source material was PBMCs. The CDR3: CASSFGMYEQYF. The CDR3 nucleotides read TGTGCCAGCAGCTTTGGGATGTACGAGCAGTACTTC.